The 8 T cell receptor beta chains reported below all come from one sample, sequenced in a study of blood T cell repertoires in COVID-19. Here immunoSEQ multiplex PCR was the method, and the copy in TCRdb shows in-frame clones only, minus some. The sample shows about 160,000 clones, roughly nine tenths of them seen only once. Material: peripheral blood. All receptors come from a woman in her sixties or seventies with acute or convalescent COVID-19.

The chain links TRBV24-1 to TRBJ2-1; 8 nucleotides line up with TRBD2. V trimming: 6 bases; J trimming: 0 bases; junction bases outside the gene matches: 0. The CDR3 is made up of 14 amino acids. Germline lookup yields CDR1 KGHDR and CDR2 SFDVKD. CDR3 coding DNA: TGTGCCACCAGTCGGGGGGGCTCCTACAATGAGCAGTTCTTC. It translates to CATSRGGSYNEQFF.

The J gene is TRBJ2-5, the V gene TRBV9, with 12 bases identical to TRBD2. The germline V gene has CDR1 SGDLS and CDR2 YYNGEE. CDR3 length: 15 amino acids. The ends lost 0 bases at V and 5 bases at J; junction bases unmatched: 2. The CDR3 reads CASSVATSGGETQYF. The CDR3 DNA reads as TGTGCCAGCAGCGTAGCGACTAGCGGGGGTGAGACCCAGTACTTC.

This chain connects TRBV29-1 to TRBJ2-1; D is uncertain. Trimming took 4 bases from V and 3 from J, leaving 10 bases between them. The CDR3 sequence is 13 residues long. Germline-derived CDR1 and CDR2 are SQVTM and ANQGSEA. This chain's CDR3 is CSVGDWYYNEQFF. DNA for the CDR3: TGCAGCGTTGGCGACTGGTACTACAATGAGCAGTTCTTC.

The CDR3 region has the DNA TGTGCCAGCAGCTTTGTCCTAGCGGCCTCCTACGAGCAGTACTTC. It encodes CASSFVLAASYEQYF. The chain links TRBV5-5 to TRBJ2-7; 7 bases are a match to TRBD2. Germline CDR1 reads SGHKS; CDR2 reads YYEKEE (reference sequence). This CDR3 has 15 amino acids. V trimming: 2 bases; J trimming: 0 bases; junction bases outside the gene matches: 5.

The genes are TRBV29-1 and TRBJ2-7; 7 bases line up with TRBD1. The V and J ends lost 6 bases and 2 bases, in that order; junction bases with no gene match: 7. CDR3 length: 13 amino acids. Germline CDR1 SQVTM, CDR2 ANQGSEA. As DNA, the CDR3 is TGCAGCGTAGGATGGGGACAGCCCTACGAGCAGTACTTC. It codes for CSVGWGQPYEQYF.

This clone has just one count. The genes are TRBV4-1 and TRBJ1-5, with 8 bases identical to TRBD1. Germline trimming cut 2 bases from V and 1 base from J; bases unmatched to any gene: 4. This CDR3 region has 16 residues. Germline V lookup: CDR1 MGHRA, CDR2 YSYEKL. DNA for the CDR3: TGCGCCAGCAGCCAACCAGGGGGCCGAAGCAATCAGCCCCAGCATTTT. It specifies CASSQPGGRSNQPQHF.

The chain has TRBV2 and TRBJ2-1, with TRBD2 identical over 11 bases. CDR1 is SNHLY, CDR2 FYNNEI, per germline. CDR3 size: 17 residues. J gave up 6 bases and V 3 bases, and 10 bases lay outside the gene matches. CDR3: CASSDIVSGGEGNEQFF. The DNA of the CDR3 is TGTGCCAGCAGTGATATAGTTAGCGGGGGGGAAGGCAATGAGCAGTTCTTC.

V gene TRBV10-2 combines with J gene TRBJ2-7; weak D call: TRBD2 (6 bases). This CDR3 comprises 14 residues. Germline V lookup: CDR1 WSHSY, CDR2 SAAADI. Deletions cut 7 bases from V and 4 bases from J, with 17 bases between. The CDR3 here is CASTSRGRLYEQYF. In DNA form, the CDR3 reads TGCGCCAGCACATCTCGGGGGAGGCTTTACGAGCAGTACTTC.